This TCR beta chain was profiled in a study of blood T cell repertoires in COVID-19. The authors' processing: Estimated nucleated cell counts came from reference gene primer amplification. Profiled with immunoSEQ multiplex PCR; TCRdb holds only in-frame clones, not every one. The V and J calls and clone size are taken from that table; D and trimming were inferred from the DNA. Of some 100,000 clones listed, approximately 90% were seen once; the top ten hold 4.8%. The CDR3 consists of 13 residues. The V end was cut by 3 bases, the J end by 5 bases, with 11 bases between. V and J are TRBV12-3 or TRBV12-4 and TRBJ2-7; tentatively, D is TRBD1 (6 bases). The origin of this receptor is a woman at least 80 years old with active COVID-19. The sequenced sample consisted of peripheral blood. The CDR3 nucleotides are TGTGCCAGCAGTTTTAACAGGGACAACGAGCAGTACTTC. As protein: CASSFNRDNEQYF.